This T cell receptor beta chain was obtained from a study of regulatory T cells in long-lasting Graves disease. Turning to the study itself: For a period under 3 months, newly diagnosed Graves' patients had taken antithyroid drugs.

The time point was: newly diagnosed GD, antithyroid drugs for less than 3 months. PBMC-extracted RNA yielded the TCR library. The TCR beta library used iRepertoire HTBI primers with Arm-PCR amplification of CDR3. One entry per CDR3 protein results from TCRdb running MiXCR on the multiplex PCR reads. The sample contains about 470,000 distinct CDR3 sequences, about 15% of which appear only once. The CDR3 covers 13 residues. In germline, CDR1 is LNHDA, CDR2 SQIVND (reference sequence). V dropped 7 bases and J dropped 2 bases, with 11 bases sitting between them. These data were also reused for a study on T cells in Graves' hyperthyroidism and ophthalmopathy.

The chain uses TRBV19 and TRBJ1-2; D not resolved. Sequenced material: peripheral blood mononuclear cells (PBMCs), taken at new diagnosis, from a patient treated with antithyroid drugs. The sequence was obtained from a woman in her 30s with Graves disease. The CDR3, as DNA: TGTGCCAGTACAAGGACGGAGAACTATGGCTACACCTTC. Its protein is CASTRTENYGYTF.